The T cell receptor beta chain described here comes from a study of T cell responses to AZD1222 COVID-19 vaccine. Remarks on this clone: As yet, its antigen is unknown.

The CDR3 runs 15 residues. Germline V CDR1 and CDR2: SGHTA, FQGNSA. V lost 1 base and J 1 base, leaving 11 bases between the germline ends. Findings and caveats of the study: White British donors predominated, females outnumbered males, and clonal diversity was possibly underestimated. Seropositive AZD1222 recipients at baseline numbered only five to seven. An increase in Spike-specific TCR breadth and depth was observed after two AZD1222 doses.

Repertoires were generated with immunoSEQ multiplex PCR, while TCRdb's copy carries only in-frame clones and drops some. The data show about 150,000 clones, 86% seen once. This specimen was peripheral blood, taken on day 0 of MenACWY control vaccination. The chain links TRBV7-2 to TRBJ2-7; a weak D match, TRBD1 (5 bases). This sequence was found in an adult in good health. CDR3 protein: CASSLVPDKSYEQYF. In nucleotides, the CDR3 is TGTGCCAGCAGCTTAGTTCCGGACAAATCCTACGAGCAGTACTTC.